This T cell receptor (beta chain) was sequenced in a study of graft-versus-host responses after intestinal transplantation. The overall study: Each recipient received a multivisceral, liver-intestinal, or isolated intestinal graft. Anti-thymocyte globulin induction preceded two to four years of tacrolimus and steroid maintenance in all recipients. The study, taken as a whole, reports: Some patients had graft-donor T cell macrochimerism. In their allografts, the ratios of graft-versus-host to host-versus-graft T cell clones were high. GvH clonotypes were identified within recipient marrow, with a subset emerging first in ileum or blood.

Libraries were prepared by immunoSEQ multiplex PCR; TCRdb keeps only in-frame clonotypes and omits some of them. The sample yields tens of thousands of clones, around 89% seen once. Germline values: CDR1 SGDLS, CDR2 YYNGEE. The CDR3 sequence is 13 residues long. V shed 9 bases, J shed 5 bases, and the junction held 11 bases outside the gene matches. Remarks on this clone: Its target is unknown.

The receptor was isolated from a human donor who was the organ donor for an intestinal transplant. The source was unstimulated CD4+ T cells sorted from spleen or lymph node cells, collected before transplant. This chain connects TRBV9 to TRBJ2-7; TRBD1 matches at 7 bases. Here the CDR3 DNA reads TGTGCCACCCTAGACAGGGATAGGAACGAGCAGTACTTC. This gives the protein CATLDRDRNEQYF. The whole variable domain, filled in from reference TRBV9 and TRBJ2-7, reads DSGVTQTPKHLITATGQRVTLRCSPRSGDLSVYWYQQSLDQGLQFLIQYYNGEERAKGNILERFSAQQFPDLHSELNLSSLELGDSALYFCATLDRDRNEQYFGPGTRLTVT.